The 23 T cell receptor beta chains reported below all come from one sample, sequenced in a study of identical twins. TCRdb reanalysed the 5' RACE reads using MiXCR and keeps one entry per CDR3 protein. Counted here are nearly 650,000 distinct CDR3 sequences, roughly 6.6% occurring once; the ten biggest clones make up about 1.5%. This same sample was also part of a study on yellow fever vaccine responses in identical twins.

Sequencing was done on a sample of PBMCs. These receptors all stem from a woman aged 18-35 years in good health.

This clonotype appeared a few times. This chain uses TRBV5-1 with TRBJ2-7; the D gene is possibly TRBD2 (6 bases). The CDR3 length is 18 residues. Germline lookup yields CDR1 SGHRS and CDR2 YFSETQ. The V gene lost 1 base and the J gene lost 0 bases, with 20 bases spanning the gap. The CDR3 spells CASSLPVKGRGYSYEQYF. As DNA, the CDR3 is TGCGCCAGCAGCTTGCCCGTAAAGGGTCGGGGGTACTCCTACGAGCAGTACTTC.

This clonotype was found many times. The genes are TRBV5-1 and TRBJ1-4; the D gene is possibly TRBD1 (6 bases). The CDR3 contains 16 residues. Germline lookup yields CDR1 SGHRS and CDR2 YFSETQ. Trimming removed 4 bases at V and 2 bases at J, with 15 bases between. The CDR3 is CASSKRTGTTNEKLFF. The CDR3 nucleotides read TGCGCCAGCAGCAAACGAACAGGGACTACTAATGAAAAACTGTTTTTT.

This clonotype has more than one count but fewer than ten. The chain is built from TRBV12-3 or TRBV12-4 and TRBJ2-3, with 8 bases fitting TRBD1. The CDR3 has 15 amino acids. Losses at the gene ends were 5 bases for V and 0 bases for J; bases not matched to a gene: 4. CDR3 protein: CASSRRDRSTDTQYF. The CDR3 region has the DNA TGTGCCAGCAGTCGCCGGGACAGGAGCACAGATACGCAGTATTTT.

This clonotype was seen a few times. V is TRBV5-1 and J is TRBJ2-5; tentatively, D is TRBD2 (6 bases). The CDR3 length is 15 residues. Germline-derived CDR1 and CDR2 are SGHRS and YFSETQ. The germline V and J ends were trimmed by 3 bases and 0 bases, with 12 bases remaining between them. CDR3 coding DNA: TGCGCCAGCAGCTCCGGTGCGGGGTACCAAGAGACCCAGTACTTC. As protein: CASSSGAGYQETQYF.

This clonotype has just a few counts. The chain recombines TRBV3-1 with TRBJ2-3, with D tentatively TRBD2 (6 bases). V gave up 4 bases and J gave up 8 bases, with 13 bases separating them. Germline V gene sequence: CDR1 LGHDT, CDR2 YNNKEL (reference sequence). CDR3 size: 13 residues. The CDR3 region has the DNA TGTGCCAGCAGCCCCCGGGAAGCGGGTACGCAGTATTTT. This codes for CASSPREAGTQYF.

Concerning this clonotype: Compared with germline, one end of the junction differs, possibly owing to a read error. V and J are TRBV2 and TRBJ2-5; 10 bases fit TRBD2. The CDR3 contains 15 residues. Per germline, CDR1 SNHLY and CDR2 FYNNEI. The CDR3, as DNA: TGTGCCAGCAGGGAAGGGACTAGCGATCAAGAGACCCAGTACTTC. This gives the protein CASREGTSDQETQYF. Supplemented by reference TRBV2 and TRBJ2-5, the full variable domain reads EPEVTQTPSHQVTQMGQEVILRCVPISNHLYFYWYRQILGQKVEFLVSFYNNEISEKSEIFDDQFSVERPDGSNFTLKIRSTKLEDSAMYFCASREGTSDQETQYFGPGTRLLVL.

CDR3 nucleotides: TGCGCCAGCAGCTCGGGACTTGTGGGAGACTCCTACAATGAGCAGTTCTTC. Translated, it gives CASSSGLVGDSYNEQFF. V and J are TRBV5-1 and TRBJ2-1, with D possibly matching TRBD2 (6 bases). Germline values: CDR1 SGHRS, CDR2 YFSETQ. With 3 bases removed from V and 0 bases from J, the gap between germline ends came to 16 bases. The CDR3 runs to 17 residues.

This clonotype has at least ten counts. The chain employs TRBV12-3 or TRBV12-4 and TRBJ2-1; D unclear. Trimming pared 5 bases from V and 11 bases from J, leaving 10 bases between. This CDR3 is 11 amino acids long. CDR3 region: CASSMTPQQFF. DNA of the CDR3: TGTGCCAGCAGTATGACTCCCCAGCAGTTCTTC.

This chain uses TRBV12-3 or TRBV12-4 with TRBJ2-7; TRBD1 agrees at 7 bases. J lost 5 bases, V lost 7 bases, and 8 bases had no gene match. This CDR3 has 13 residues. CDR3 sequence (DNA): TGTGCCAGCACCAAGGGGGCCGGGGACGAGCAGTACTTC. It translates to CASTKGAGDEQYF.

This clonotype was detected a few times. V and J are TRBV7-9 and TRBJ1-1; no definite D call. The CDR3 spans 15 residues. Germline V CDR1 and CDR2: SEHNR, FQNEAQ (reference sequence). V lost 0 bases and J lost 0, with 8 bases in between. CDR3: CASSLARTLNTEAFF. The CDR3 DNA is TGTGCCAGCAGCTTAGCGCGCACCCTGAACACTGAAGCTTTCTTT.

This clonotype was seen a few times. The V gene is TRBV12-3 or TRBV12-4, the J gene TRBJ1-2; D remains unclear. Trimming removed 5 bases at V and 2 bases at J, with 15 bases between. The CDR3 is made up of 15 amino acids. Written as DNA, the CDR3 is TGTGCCAGCAGTCCACCGGGGAAAGGCAACTATGGCTACACCTTC. Amino acid sequence: CASSPPGKGNYGYTF.

In its sample, this clonotype was seen many times. This chain joins TRBV20-1 and TRBJ2-3; 9 nucleotides line up with TRBD1. The V gene end was trimmed by 3 bases and the J gene end by 2 bases; junction bases not matched to a gene: 3. CDR3 length: 14 amino acids. Germline V gene sequence: CDR1 DFQATT, CDR2 SNEGSKA (reference sequence). CDR3 loop: CSARGQGNTDTQYF. The CDR3 coding sequence is TGCAGTGCTAGGGGACAGGGCAACACAGATACGCAGTATTTT.

This chain connects TRBV28 to TRBJ2-1; 8 bases map to TRBD2. The V gene's germline CDR1 is MDHEN and CDR2 SYDVKM. V shed 4 bases and J 9 bases; nucleotides not matched to a gene: 14. This CDR3 has 16 amino acids. CDR3 region: CASSSRAGREEGEQFF. CDR3 DNA: TGTGCCAGCAGTTCCCGGGCGGGGCGGGAGGAAGGTGAGCAGTTCTTC.

J is TRBJ2-5 and V is TRBV6-5; perhaps TRBD1 as D (6 bases). CDR1 and CDR2 (germline): MNHEY, SVGAGI. V lost 4 bases, J lost 1 base, and 13 bases lay in between. The length of the CDR3 is 15 residues. The CDR3 spells CASSSAGAAQETQYF. The DNA for the CDR3 is TGTGCCAGCAGTTCCGCAGGGGCGGCCCAAGAGACCCAGTACTTC.

The table lists this clonotype with a few counts. The CDR3 region is CATSDRDRADTQYF. The CDR3 DNA follows: TGTGCCACCAGTGATCGCGACAGGGCAGATACGCAGTATTTT. V usage is TRBV24-1 and J usage is TRBJ2-3; 7 positions agree with TRBD1. Germline V gene data show CDR1 as KGHDR and CDR2 as SFDVKD. The ends lost 3 bases at V and 4 bases at J; junction bases unmatched: 3. CDR3 size: 14 residues.

The genes are TRBV3-1 and TRBJ2-4; 7 bases fit TRBD1. Trimming took 3 bases from V and 0 from J; bases not matched to a gene: 5. The CDR3 runs to 16 residues. The germline CDR1 and CDR2 sequences are LGHDT and YNNKEL (reference sequence). The CDR3 reads CASSHGTALAKNIQYF. CDR3 coding DNA: TGTGCCAGCAGCCACGGGACAGCCCTAGCCAAAAACATTCAGTACTTC.

This clonotype was detected ten times or more. The V gene is TRBV20-1, the J gene TRBJ2-2, with D unclear. CDR3 size: 15 residues. Looked up from germline, CDR1 is DFQATT and CDR2 is SNEGSKA (reference sequence). Trimming took 5 bases from V and 0 from J, leaving 13 bases between them. This chain's CDR3 is CSALTASANTGELFF. The CDR3 DNA reads TGCAGTGCTCTGACGGCGTCCGCGAACACCGGGGAGCTGTTTTTT.

This clonotype was recorded many times. The chain employs TRBV18 and TRBJ2-5, with 7 bases fitting TRBD1. Losses at the gene ends were 2 bases for V and 7 bases for J; bases not matched to a gene: 10. Germline V lookup: CDR1 KGHSH, CDR2 LQKENI. The CDR3 sequence is 15 residues long. The DNA for the CDR3 is TGTGCCAGCTCACCAACCCGGGACAGTGTTTGGACCCAGTACTTC. Translated, it gives CASSPTRDSVWTQYF. Based on the CDR3 plus reference TRBV18 and TRBJ2-5, the full variable domain is NAGVMQNPRHLVRRRGQEARLRCSPMKGHSHVYWYRQLPEEGLKFMVYLQKENIIDESGMPKERFSAEFPKEGPSILRIQQVVRGDSAAYFCASSPTRDSVWTQYFGPGTRLLVL.

The chain uses TRBV10-3 and TRBJ2-7, with D unresolved. Trimming pared 6 bases from V and 1 base from J, leaving 7 bases between. The CDR3 spans 12 residues. The germline V gene has CDR1 ENHRY and CDR2 SYGVKD. Written as DNA, the CDR3 is TGTGCCATCAGGGACGGTTCCTACGAGCAGTACGTC. Its translation: CAIRDGSYEQYV.

There are many counts of this clonotype. The rearrangement joins TRBV11-2 to TRBJ2-7; TRBD1 matches at 8 bases. With V trimmed by 3 bases and J by 6 bases, 1 base remained unmatched. The V gene's germline CDR1 is SGHAT and CDR2 FQNNGV. This CDR3 region has 12 residues. CDR3 region: CASSLDRAEQYV. CDR3 sequence (DNA): TGTGCCAGCAGCTTGGACAGGGCCGAGCAGTACGTC.

Ten or more counts support this clonotype. The chain is built from TRBV14 and TRBJ2-4, with 10 bases that match TRBD1. This CDR3 region has 12 residues. V was pared by 4 bases and J by 16 bases, with 7 bases of the junction left unmatched. In germline, CDR1 is SGHDN, CDR2 FVKESK. The CDR3 DNA reads as TGTGCCAGCAGCCTAAGGACAGGGGGGATCTACTTC. Translation: CASSLRTGGIYF.

In its sample, this clonotype was seen many times. The V call is TRBV12-3 or TRBV12-4, the J call TRBJ2-5; the match to TRBD1 covers 8 bases. This CDR3 spans 15 amino acids. The V segment lost 0 bases and the J segment 1 base; nucleotides outside the gene matches: 1. CDR3 loop: CASSLADRGQETQYF. In DNA, the CDR3 is TGTGCCAGCAGTTTAGCCGACAGGGGCCAAGAGACCCAGTACTTC.

This chain connects TRBV6-2 or TRBV6-3 to TRBJ2-5; 7 bases map to TRBD2. V lost 2 bases and J lost 12; bases outside the gene matches: 3. The CDR3 is 11 residues long. Germline loops: CDR1 MNHEY, CDR2 SVGEGT. The CDR3 sequence: CASSYGGREYF. Written as DNA, the CDR3 is TGTGCCAGCAGTTACGGGGGGAGGGAGTACTTC.